This T cell receptor beta chain comes out of a study of OX40 agonist ivuxolimab in advanced cancers. Study summary: Ivuxolimab was delivered to patients intravenously every 2 weeks at doses spanning 0.01 to 10 mg/kg. The group had a mean age of about 60 years, ranged from 23 to 79, and was 80% to 90% male. Study findings and constraints: Specificity for antigen went undetermined in the expanded peripheral T cells.

V lost 6 bases and J 0 bases, leaving 3 bases between the germline ends. The CDR3 consists of 12 residues. Germline CDR1 reads LNHDA; CDR2 reads SQIVND (reference sequence). This table comes from immunoSEQ multiplex PCR, and its TCRdb copy is limited to in-frame clones, with some not included. The table has about 64,000 clones, roughly 80% seen once. Concerning this clone itself: The antigen is not known.

No patient had autoimmune disease or received systemic immunosuppression. The chain has TRBV19 and TRBJ2-1; D is uncertain. The source was CD4+ or CD8+ T cells sorted from blood, collected in a trial of the OX40 agonist ivuxolimab. This sequence was found in an adult with an advanced solid tumor such as melanoma, head and neck, liver or kidney cancer. CDR3 loop: CASSLSYNEQFF. In DNA form, the CDR3 reads TGTGCCAGTAGCCTCTCCTACAATGAGCAGTTCTTC.